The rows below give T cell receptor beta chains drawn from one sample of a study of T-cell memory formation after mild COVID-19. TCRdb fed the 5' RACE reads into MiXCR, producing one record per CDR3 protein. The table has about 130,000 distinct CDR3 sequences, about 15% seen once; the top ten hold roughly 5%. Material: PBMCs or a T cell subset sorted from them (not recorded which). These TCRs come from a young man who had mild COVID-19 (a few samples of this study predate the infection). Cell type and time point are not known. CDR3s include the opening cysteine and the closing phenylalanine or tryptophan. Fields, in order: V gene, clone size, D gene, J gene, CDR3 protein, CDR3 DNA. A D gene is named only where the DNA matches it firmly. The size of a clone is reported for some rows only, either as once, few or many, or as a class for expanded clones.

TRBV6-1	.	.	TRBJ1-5	CASSEVRGDPQHF	TGTGCCAGCAGTGAAGTACGGGGAGATCCCCAGCATTTT
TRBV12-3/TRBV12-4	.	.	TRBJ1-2	CASSLVIQAANYGYTF	TGTGCCAGCAGTTTAGTAATCCAGGCAGCTAACTATGGCTACACCTTC
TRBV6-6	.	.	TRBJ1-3	CASTPAGSPGNTIYF	TGTGCCAGCACCCCAGCGGGGAGCCCTGGAAACACCATATATTTT
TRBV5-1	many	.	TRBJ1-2	CASSADPTSGLSYGYTF	TGCGCCAGCAGCGCCGACCCGACCTCCGGGTTAAGCTATGGCTACACCTTC
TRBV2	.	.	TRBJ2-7	CASSPRRGEQYF	TGTGCCAGCAGCCCTAGAAGGGGCGAGCAGTACTTC
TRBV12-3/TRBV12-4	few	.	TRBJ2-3	CASTLGLTQYF	TGTGCCAGCACGCTGGGACTTACGCAGTATTTT
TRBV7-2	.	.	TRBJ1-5	CASSTHPGGQPQHF	TGTGCCAGCAGCACCCACCCGGGAGGTCAGCCCCAGCATTTT
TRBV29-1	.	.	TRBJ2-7	CSVELAATYEQYF	TGCAGCGTTGAATTGGCGGCTACCTACGAGCAGTACTTC
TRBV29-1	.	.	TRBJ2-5	CSSGPMVETQYF	TGCAGCTCGGGCCCGATGGTGGAGACCCAGTACTTC
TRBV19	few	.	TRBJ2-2	CASSMVYMGELFF	TGTGCCAGTAGTATGGTATACATGGGGGAGCTGTTTTTT
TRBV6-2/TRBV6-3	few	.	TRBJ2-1	CASSYLVAGEQFF	TGTGCCAGCAGTTACTTGGTGGCGGGAGAGCAGTTCTTC
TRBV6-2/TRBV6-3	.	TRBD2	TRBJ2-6	CASTRLAGYSGANVLTF	TGTGCCAGCACCCGACTAGCGGGGTACTCTGGGGCCAACGTCCTGACTTTC
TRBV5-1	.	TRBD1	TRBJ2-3	CASSRRTGGSDTQYF	TGCGCCAGCAGCCGTAGGACAGGGGGTTCAGATACGCAGTATTTT
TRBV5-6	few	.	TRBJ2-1	CASSFRQYNEQFF	TGTGCCAGCAGCTTCCGGCAGTACAATGAGCAGTTCTTC
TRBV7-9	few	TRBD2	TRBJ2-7	CASSRVLAGGYEQYF	TGTGCCAGCAGCCGCGTACTAGCGGGGGGCTACGAGCAGTACTTC
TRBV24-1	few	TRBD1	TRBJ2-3	CATSDPGTVSDTQYF	TGTGCCACCAGTGACCCCGGGACAGTATCAGATACGCAGTATTTT
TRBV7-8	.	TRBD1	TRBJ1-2	CASSPRTGFGYTF	TGTGCCAGCAGCCCTCGGACAGGGTTCGGCTACACCTTC
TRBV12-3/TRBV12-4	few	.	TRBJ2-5	CASSLYRGQYQETQYF	TGTGCCAGCAGTTTGTATCGGGGGCAGTACCAAGAGACCCAGTACTTC
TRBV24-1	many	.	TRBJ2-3	CATSRPVADTQYF	TGTGCCACCAGTAGACCCGTCGCGGATACGCAGTATTTT
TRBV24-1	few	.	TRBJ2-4	CATSVRGGIAKNIQYF	TGTGCCACCAGCGTACGAGGGGGGATAGCCAAAAACATTCAGTACTTC
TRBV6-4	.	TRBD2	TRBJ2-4	CASSAEAGLAKNIQYF	TGTGCCAGCAGTGCTGAAGCGGGGTTAGCCAAAAACATTCAGTACTTC
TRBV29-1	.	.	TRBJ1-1	CSGYRYENTEAFF	TGCAGCGGTTACAGGTACGAGAACACTGAAGCTTTCTTT
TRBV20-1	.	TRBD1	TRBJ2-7	CSARARDRTYEQYF	TGCAGTGCTAGAGCTAGGGACAGGACCTACGAGCAGTACTTC
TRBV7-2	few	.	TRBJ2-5	CASIRKGGEETQYF	TGTGCCAGCATCAGAAAGGGGGGGGAAGAGACCCAGTACTTC
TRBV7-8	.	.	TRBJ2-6	CASSTWTAGANVLTF	TGTGCCAGCAGCACTTGGACAGCTGGGGCCAACGTCCTGACTTTC
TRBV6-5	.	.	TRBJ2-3	CASSYAGATFTDTQYF	TGTGCCAGCAGTTACGCTGGAGCGACTTTTACAGATACGCAGTATTTT
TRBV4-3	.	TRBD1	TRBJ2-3	CASSQDRQGVDTQYF	TGCGCCAGCAGCCAAGATAGACAGGGGGTAGATACGCAGTATTTT
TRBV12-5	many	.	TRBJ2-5	CASGLVHHGTQETQYF	TGTGCTAGTGGTTTGGTACATCACGGTACGCAAGAGACCCAGTACTTC
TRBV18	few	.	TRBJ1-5	CASSLARDQPQHF	TGTGCCAGCTCACTGGCTAGGGATCAGCCCCAGCATTTT
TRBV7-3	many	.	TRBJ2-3	CASSSGGGTDTQYF	TGTGCCAGCAGTTCCGGGGGAGGCACAGATACGCAGTATTTT
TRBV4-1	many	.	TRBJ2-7	CASSQRGGVLYEQYF	TGCGCCAGCAGCCAAAGAGGCGGGGTCCTCTACGAGCAGTACTTC
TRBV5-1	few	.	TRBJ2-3	CASNKRWGGRDTQYF	TGCGCCAGCAACAAGCGGTGGGGGGGCCGAGATACGCAGTATTTT
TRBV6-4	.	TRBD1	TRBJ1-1	CASKPGQGNTEAFF	TGTGCCAGCAAACCGGGACAGGGGAACACTGAAGCTTTCTTT
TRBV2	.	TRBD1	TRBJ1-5	CASTERTGSQPQHF	TGTGCCAGCACCGAAAGGACAGGGAGTCAGCCCCAGCATTTT
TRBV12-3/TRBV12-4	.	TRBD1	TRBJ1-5	CASSLTGVNQPQHF	TGTGCCAGCAGTCTGACAGGGGTTAATCAGCCCCAGCATTTT
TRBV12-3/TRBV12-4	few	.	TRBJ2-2	CASSLLRSGELFF	TGTGCCAGCAGTTTATTGAGATCCGGGGAGCTGTTTTTT
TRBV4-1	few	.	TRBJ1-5	CASSTSPGGPQHF	TGCGCCAGCAGCACCTCTCCAGGAGGGCCCCAGCATTTT
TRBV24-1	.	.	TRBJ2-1	CATRDRNYNEQFF	TGTGCCACCAGGGATAGGAACTACAATGAGCAGTTCTTC
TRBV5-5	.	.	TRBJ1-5	CASSLQLSNQPQHF	TGTGCCAGCAGCTTGCAGTTGAGCAATCAGCCCCAGCATTTT
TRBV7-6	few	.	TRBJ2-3	CASSLAVPTDTQYF	TGTGCCAGCAGCTTAGCGGTTCCTACAGATACGCAGTATTTT
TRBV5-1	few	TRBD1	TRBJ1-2	CASSVSRGEEYGYTF	TGCGCCAGCAGCGTGTCCAGGGGGGAAGAATATGGCTACACCTTC
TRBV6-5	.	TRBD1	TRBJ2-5	CASSGQGQTQYF	TGTGCCAGCAGTGGACAGGGCCAGACCCAGTACTTC
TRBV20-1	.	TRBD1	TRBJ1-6	CSARGRQGVNSPLHF	TGCAGTGCTAGAGGCCGACAGGGAGTCAATTCACCCCTCCACTTT
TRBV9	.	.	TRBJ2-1	CASTQGGGSYNEQFF	TGTGCCAGCACCCAAGGGGGGGGCTCCTACAATGAGCAGTTCTTC
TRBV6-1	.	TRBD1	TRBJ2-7	CASSGNRGTVYEQYF	TGTGCCAGCAGTGGTAACAGGGGGACCGTCTACGAGCAGTACTTC
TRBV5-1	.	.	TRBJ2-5	CASSLDRGGQETQYF	TGCGCCAGCAGCTTGGATCGGGGAGGCCAAGAGACCCAGTACTTC
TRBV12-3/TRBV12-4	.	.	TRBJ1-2	CASSPRWNSNYGYTF	TGTGCCAGCAGTCCCCGTTGGAACAGCAACTATGGCTACACCTTC
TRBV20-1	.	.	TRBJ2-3	CSAPRASVGDTQYF	TGCAGTGCCCCCCGGGCTAGCGTGGGAGATACGCAGTATTTT
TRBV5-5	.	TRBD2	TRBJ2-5	CASSLLAGTSQETQYF	TGTGCCAGCAGCTTATTAGCGGGGACCTCCCAAGAGACCCAGTACTTC
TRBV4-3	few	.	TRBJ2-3	CASSQTPGVISTDTQYF	TGCGCCAGCAGCCAGACCCCCGGGGTAATTAGCACAGATACGCAGTATTTT
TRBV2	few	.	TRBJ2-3	CASSYFQGSQADTQYF	TGTGCCAGCAGTTATTTCCAGGGGAGTCAGGCAGATACGCAGTATTTT
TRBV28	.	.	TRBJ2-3	CASSLIARARGDTQYF	TGTGCCAGCAGTTTAATAGCCCGAGCTAGGGGTGATACGCAGTATTTT
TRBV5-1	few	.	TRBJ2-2	CASSRTRVGNTGELFF	TGCGCCAGCAGCCGAACGAGGGTCGGGAACACCGGGGAGCTGTTTTTT
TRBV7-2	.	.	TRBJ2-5	CASSLTGQRRTQYF	TGTGCCAGCAGCTTGACAGGTCAGCGTAGAACCCAGTACTTC
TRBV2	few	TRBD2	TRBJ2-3	CASRGLAGMTDTQYF	TGTGCCAGCAGGGGACTAGCGGGGATGACAGATACGCAGTATTTT